Here is one TCR beta chain with its context. Trimming took off 4 bases at V and 2 bases at J, with 20 bases between the two ends. The CDR3 spans 17 residues. From germline, CDR1 is SGHRS and CDR2 YFSETQ. The sample originates from a study of siplizumab effects on memory and regulatory T cells. TCRdb's copy holds only in-frame clones and misses some; the assay was immunoSEQ multiplex PCR. The data show approximately 90,000 clones, approximately 95% seen once. The specimen sequenced was non-Treg CD4+ T cells sorted from blood. The receptor was isolated from a human donor in good health. The V and J genes are TRBV5-1 and TRBJ2-3, with D perhaps TRBD2 (6 bases). CDR3 sequence (DNA): TGCGCCAGCAGCGGAGGGCGGGGCCGGACAAACACAGATACGCAGTATTTT. Residues: CASSGGRGRTNTDTQYF.